The source of this T cell receptor (beta chain) is a study of T cells in localized non-small cell lung cancer. Study-wide findings and caveats: There were a median 57 of the top 100 tumor clones appearing in adjacent lung. Since sequencing was restricted to only one region of the tumor, intratumor heterogeneity remains a possibility.

A word on this clone: Its antigen is unknown.

The length of the CDR3 is 16 residues. CDR1 is MNHEY and CDR2 is SMNVEV in the germline V gene (reference sequence). The V end was cut by 4 bases, the J end by 0 bases, with 16 bases between. Repertoires were generated with immunoSEQ multiplex PCR, while TCRdb's copy carries only in-frame clones and drops some. Of 23,000 or so clones in the sample, more than 85% were seen once. This chain links TRBV27 with TRBJ2-7, with D possibly TRBD1 on 5 matching bases. This receptor was identified in a male donor older than 55 with stage I squamous cell lung carcinoma. The starting material was peripheral blood, obtained before any cancer treatment. CDR3 sequence reads: CASSSYPTRVSYEQYF. The CDR3 coding sequence is TGTGCCAGCAGTTCATATCCCACCAGGGTCTCCTACGAGCAGTACTTC.